Sequencing of this T cell receptor beta chain was carried out in a study of blood T cell repertoires in COVID-19. On the study more broadly: Italy, Spain and the United States were the sources of the convalescent and acute COVID-19 samples. T cells, B-cell-depleted T cells, or PBMCs supplied cDNA or gDNA.

This CDR3 comprises 16 residues. TCRdb keeps only in-frame clones here, not all; method: immunoSEQ multiplex PCR. The data show some 30,000 clones, about 89% seen once. The sample was peripheral blood. J is TRBJ2-4 and V is TRBV21-1; the table's D call, TRBD1, was not checked against the DNA. TRBV21-1 is a listed pseudogene. This sequence was found in a man aged 65 to 85 with active COVID-19. CDR3 sequence (DNA): TGTGCCAGCAGCAAAAGTTACAGGGACAGTGCAAGATGTCAGTACTTC. It encodes CASSKSYRDSARCQYF.